Presented here are 10 T cell receptor beta chains from one specimen sequenced in a study of T cell responses to AZD1222 COVID-19 vaccine. Method: immunoSEQ multiplex PCR; TCRdb's copy keeps in-frame clones and lacks some. Among 75,000 to 90,000 clones listed, approximately 85% were seen once. The input for sequencing was peripheral blood, taken 28 days after the second AZD1222 dose. These receptors were collected from an adult who received the AZD1222 COVID-19 vaccine.

This chain joins TRBV2 and TRBJ2-3; 10 bases are a match to TRBD2. V trimming: 2 bases; J trimming: 7 bases; junction bases outside the gene matches: 6. Per the germline V gene, CDR1 is SNHLY and CDR2 is FYNNEI. There are 15 residues in the CDR3. The CDR3: CASSERSGRINTQYF. For the CDR3, the DNA is TGTGCCAGCAGTGAACGTAGCGGGAGGATTAATACGCAGTATTTT. The whole variable domain, remainder taken from reference TRBV2 and TRBJ2-3, is EPEVTQTPSHQVTQMGQEVILRCVPISNHLYFYWYRQILGQKVEFLVSFYNNEISEKSEIFDDQFSVERPDGSNFTLKIRSTKLEDSAMYFCASSERSGRINTQYFGPGTRLTVL.

This rearrangement joins TRBV30 to TRBJ1-5; TRBD1 is a possible D gene (5 bases). The CDR3 length is 13 residues. Between the trimmed V and J ends, which lost 4 bases and 6 bases, there was a span of 13 bases. From germline, CDR1 is GTSNPN and CDR2 SVGIG (reference sequence). This CDR3 is CAWTGGTSQPQHF. DNA for the CDR3: TGTGCCTGGACGGGGGGGACCAGTCAGCCCCAGCATTTT.

The rearrangement joins TRBV28 to TRBJ1-2, with no clear D. Looked up from germline, CDR1 is MDHEN and CDR2 is SYDVKM. Trimming stripped 4 bases from V and 2 bases from J, with 2 bases between. This CDR3 comprises 11 residues. This CDR3 reads CASSSNYGYTF. DNA of the CDR3: TGTGCCAGCAGTTCAAACTATGGCTACACCTTC.

This chain joins TRBV29-1 and TRBJ1-5; TRBD1 agrees at 10 bases. The CDR3 length is 14 residues. From germline, CDR1 is SQVTM and CDR2 ANQGSEA. V lost 5 bases and J lost 4; bases outside the gene matches: 5. CDR3 amino acids: CSVQTGGPNQPQHF. For the CDR3, the DNA is TGCAGCGTTCAGACAGGGGGCCCGAATCAGCCCCAGCATTTT.

This chain connects TRBV18 to TRBJ1-6; tentatively, D is TRBD1 (6 bases). V lost 3 bases and J lost 12, with 18 bases in between. There are 15 residues in the CDR3. In germline, CDR1 is KGHSH, CDR2 LQKENI. DNA of the CDR3: TGTGCCAGCTCACCTGGGGTCAGGGGAAGCGAACCCCTCCACTTT. Residues: CASSPGVRGSEPLHF. The variable domain in full, with the rest retrieved from reference TRBV18 and TRBJ1-6, is NAGVMQNPRHLVRRRGQEARLRCSPMKGHSHVYWYRQLPEEGLKFMVYLQKENIIDESGMPKERFSAEFPKEGPSILRIQQVVRGDSAAYFCASSPGVRGSEPLHFGNGTRLTVT.

The chain has TRBV11-1 and TRBJ1-1, with D possibly being TRBD1 (5 bases). The CDR3 has 13 amino acids. Germline CDR1 SGHAT, CDR2 FQDESV (reference sequence). V lost 5 bases to trimming and J lost 4 bases, with 11 bases between them. This chain's CDR3 is CASSQLDSTEAFF. The CDR3 nucleotides are TGTGCCAGCAGCCAATTAGACAGCACTGAAGCTTTCTTT.

This chain uses TRBV2 with TRBJ1-1, with 9 bases lining up with TRBD1. The CDR3 length is 15 residues. Trimming cost V 11 bases and J 1 base; bases outside gene matches: 11. Germline CDR1 is SNHLY and CDR2 is FYNNEI. The CDR3 region is CAGKNRGQGNTEAFF. CDR3 bases: TGTGCCGGCAAGAACCGGGGACAGGGGAACACTGAAGCTTTCTTT.

This chain connects TRBV3-1 (or the pseudogene TRBV3-2) to TRBJ2-7, with 13 bases fitting TRBD2. V trimming: 0 bases; J trimming: 1 base; junction bases outside the gene matches: 6. The CDR3 covers 18 residues. Germline V CDR1 and CDR2: LGHDT, YNNKEL (reference sequence). This CDR3 reads CASSQDRLAGGLSYEQYF. CDR3 nucleotides: TGTGCCAGCAGCCAAGATAGACTAGCGGGGGGCTTATCCTACGAGCAGTACTTC.

The rearrangement links TRBV20-1 to TRBJ2-3, with TRBD1 identical over 7 bases. Germline lookup yields CDR1 DFQATT and CDR2 SNEGSKA (reference sequence). J gave up 0 bases and V 3 bases, and 3 bases lay outside the gene matches. The CDR3 is 14 residues long. CDR3 in amino acids: CSASRTGSTDTQYF. The CDR3 DNA sequence: TGCAGTGCTAGTCGGACAGGTAGCACAGATACGCAGTATTTT.

The rearrangement joins TRBV19 to TRBJ2-1; D unclear. CDR1 and CDR2 from the germline V gene are LNHDA and SQIVND (reference sequence). The CDR3 is 13 residues long. V gave up 10 bases and J gave up 6 bases, with 16 bases separating them. CDR3 sequence reads: CATAESTANEQFF. CDR3 nucleotide sequence: TGTGCCACCGCAGAAAGTACCGCCAATGAGCAGTTCTTC.